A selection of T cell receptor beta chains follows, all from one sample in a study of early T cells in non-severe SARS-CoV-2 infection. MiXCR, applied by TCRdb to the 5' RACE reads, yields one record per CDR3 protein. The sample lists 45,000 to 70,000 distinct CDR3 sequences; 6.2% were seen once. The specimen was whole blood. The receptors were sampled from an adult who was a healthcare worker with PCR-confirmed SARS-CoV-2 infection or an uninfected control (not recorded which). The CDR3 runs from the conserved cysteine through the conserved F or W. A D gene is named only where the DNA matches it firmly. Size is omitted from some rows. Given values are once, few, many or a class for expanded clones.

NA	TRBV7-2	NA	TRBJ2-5	TGTGCCAGCCAATGGGGCACCCAAGAGACCCAGTACTTC	CASQWGTQETQYF
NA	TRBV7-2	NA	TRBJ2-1	TGTGCCAGCACCCCCGGAGCTAGTACCCACAATGAGCAGTTCTTC	CASTPGASTHNEQFF
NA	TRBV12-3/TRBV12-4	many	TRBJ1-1	TGTGCCAGCGGACAATTGGGCACTGAAGCTTTCTTT	CASGQLGTEAFF
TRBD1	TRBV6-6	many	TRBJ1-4	TGTGCCAGCAGTCGACAGGGGGCGAATGAAAAACTGTTTTTT	CASSRQGANEKLFF
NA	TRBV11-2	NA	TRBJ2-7	TGTGCCAGCAGCTTAAGCCCTAGCAAGGGGAACGAGCAGTACTTC	CASSLSPSKGNEQYF
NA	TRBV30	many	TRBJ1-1	TGTGCCTGGAGTGTAATAGGAGCCGGGGACACTGAAGCTTTCTTT	CAWSVIGAGDTEAFF
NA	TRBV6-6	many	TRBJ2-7	TGTGCCAGCAACGTACGGGACGAGCAGTACTTC	CASNVRDEQYF
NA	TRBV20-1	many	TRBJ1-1	TGCAGTGCTAGGGATAACGCAGGTGAAGCTTTCTTT	CSARDNAGEAFF
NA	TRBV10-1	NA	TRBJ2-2	TGCGCCAGCAGTGCAGGGCAGGGGTACACCGGGGAGCTGTTTTTT	CASSAGQGYTGELFF
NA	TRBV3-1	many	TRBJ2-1	NA	CASGFGGGNSF
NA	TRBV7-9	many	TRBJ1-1	TGTGCCAGCAGCACCCGACAGAACCAAAACACTGAAGCTTTCTTT	CASSTRQNQNTEAFF
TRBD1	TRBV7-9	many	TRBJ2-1	TGTGCCAGCAGCCCGCGGACAGGGGCCTACAATGAGCAGTTCTTC	CASSPRTGAYNEQFF
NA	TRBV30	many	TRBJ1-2	TGTGCCTGGAGTGTTCGGGGGTTCAATGGCTACACCTTC	CAWSVRGFNGYTF
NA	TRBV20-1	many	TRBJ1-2	TGCAGTGCTAGGCTCAGGGGAGACTATGGCTACACCTTC	CSARLRGDYGYTF
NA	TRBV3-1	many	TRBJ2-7	TGTGCCAGCACCAGTTACCCAGGGGCGGCTAGATACTTC	CASTSYPGAARYF
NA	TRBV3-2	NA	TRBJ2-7	TGTGCCAGCAGCCAAGCTGGGACGTACGAGCAGTACTTC	CASSQAGTYEQYF
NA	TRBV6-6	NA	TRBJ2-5	TGTGCCAGCAGTTCAGTCCCCGCCCCTCGGGTCTGGGGGGAGACCCAGTACTTC	CASSSVPAPRVWGETQYF
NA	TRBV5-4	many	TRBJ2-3	TGTGCCAGCAGCTGGGGGGTGGCAGGCCCGGGGACAGATACGCAGTATTTT	CASSWGVAGPGTDTQYF
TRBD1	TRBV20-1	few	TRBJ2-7	TGCAGTGCAACCGACAGGGACAACTACGAGCAGTACTTC	CSATDRDNYEQYF